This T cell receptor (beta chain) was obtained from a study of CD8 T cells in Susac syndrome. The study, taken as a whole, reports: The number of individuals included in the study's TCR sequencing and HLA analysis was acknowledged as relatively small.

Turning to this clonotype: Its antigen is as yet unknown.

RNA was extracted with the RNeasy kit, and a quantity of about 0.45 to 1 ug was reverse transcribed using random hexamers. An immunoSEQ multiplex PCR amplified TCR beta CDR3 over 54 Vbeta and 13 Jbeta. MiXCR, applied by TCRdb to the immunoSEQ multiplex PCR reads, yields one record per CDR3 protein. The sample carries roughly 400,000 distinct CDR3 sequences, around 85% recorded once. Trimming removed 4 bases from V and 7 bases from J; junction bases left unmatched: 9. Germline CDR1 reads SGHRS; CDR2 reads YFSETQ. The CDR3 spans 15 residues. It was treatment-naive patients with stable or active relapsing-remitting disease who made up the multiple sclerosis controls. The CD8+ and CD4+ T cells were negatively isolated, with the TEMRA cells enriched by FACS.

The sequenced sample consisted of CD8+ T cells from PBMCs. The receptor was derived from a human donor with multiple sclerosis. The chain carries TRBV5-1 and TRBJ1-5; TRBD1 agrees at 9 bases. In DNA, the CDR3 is TGCGCCAGCAGCATCGGACAGGGGACAAACCAGCCCCAGCATTTT. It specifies CASSIGQGTNQPQHF.